The 12 T cell receptor beta chains below all came from one sample that was sequenced in a study of control samples from healthy donors and cancer patients. Using immunoSEQ multiplex PCR, the repertoire was profiled, and TCRdb retains in-frame clones only, with some absent. Among about 150,000 clones listed, around 96% were seen once. Sequencing input: blood. The receptor source for this set is a man aged 35 to 55 in good health.

V usage is TRBV6-5 and J usage is TRBJ2-3; no definite D call. The J call is in doubt because the DNA end fits TRBJ1-5 better. Germline loops: CDR1 MNHEY, CDR2 SVGAGI. The CDR3 sequence is 14 residues long. The CDR3 loop reads CASSYADGLDTQHF. In DNA, the CDR3 is TGTGCCAGCAGTTACGCGGACGGCTTAGATACGCAGCATTTT.

The V gene is TRBV6-1, the J gene TRBJ2-7; 9 bases align to TRBD1. The junction had 17 bases not matched to a gene; V was cut back by 8 bases and J by 3 bases. The CDR3 has 17 residues. Per germline, CDR1 MNHNS and CDR2 SASEGT. Here the CDR3 DNA reads TGTGCCAGCGGTGGCAACAGGGGGCTTGTCTGGGACTACGAGCAGTACTTC. Protein: CASGGNRGLVWDYEQYF.

This chain connects TRBV23-1 to TRBJ1-6, with D possibly being TRBD1 (6 bases). TRBV23-1 is identified as an open reading frame with a role that is uncertain. This CDR3 is built from 19 residues. Trimming shortened V by 7 bases and J by 9 bases, and 31 bases separated the two germline ends. CDR3 amino acids: CASTQPRDMDKALASPLHF. The DNA of the CDR3 is TGCGCCAGCACCCAGCCCCGGGACATGGATAAGGCTTTAGCTTCACCCCTCCACTTT.

The chain uses TRBV19 and TRBJ1-5; a weak D match, TRBD1 (5 bases). The CDR3 covers 15 residues. Germline CDR1 and CDR2: LNHDA and SQIVND (reference sequence). The ends were cut back, 7 bases at V and 6 bases at J, with 19 bases in the middle. The DNA for the CDR3 is TGTGCCAGTATGACCCGCCAGGGACCTGGTCAGCCCCAGCATTTT. Amino acid sequence: CASMTRQGPGQPQHF.

Written as DNA, the CDR3 is TGTGCCAGCAGCTTATGGGGGGAATTACCACAAGAGACCCAGTACTTC. It translates to CASSLWGELPQETQYF. This chain joins TRBV13 and TRBJ2-5; perhaps TRBD2 as D (6 bases). CDR3 size: 16 residues. Per germline, CDR1 PRHDT and CDR2 FYEKMQ (reference sequence). Trimming took 2 bases from V and 2 from J, leaving 15 bases between them.

The chain links TRBV6-2 or TRBV6-3 to TRBJ2-1; D is unresolved. The CDR3 totals 15 residues. The V end was cut by 4 bases, the J end by 6 bases, with 16 bases between. Germline-derived CDR1 and CDR2 are MNHEY and SVGEGT. The DNA for the CDR3 is TGTGCCAGCAGTTCCTCCCGGAAAGCACTCAATGAGCAGTTCTTC. This gives the protein CASSSSRKALNEQFF.

This clone was seen a single time. This chain connects TRBV28 to TRBJ1-3, with TRBD1 matching 7 bases. The germline V gene has CDR1 MDHEN and CDR2 SYDVKM. Trimming at V came to 6 bases and at J to 8 bases, leaving 13 bases not matched to a gene. This CDR3 has 15 amino acids. CDR3: CASRTKPGGQDTIYF. Here the CDR3 DNA reads TGTGCCAGCAGAACCAAACCAGGGGGGCAGGACACCATATATTTT.

This clone has only one observation. This chain connects TRBV7-2 to TRBJ2-6; D might be TRBD2 (7 bases). CDR1 and CDR2 (germline): SGHTA, FQGNSA. The CDR3 is made up of 15 amino acids. V lost 5 bases, J lost 2 bases, and 10 bases lay in between. CDR3 residues: CASSAGGPGANVLTF. CDR3 DNA: TGTGCCAGCAGCGCCGGGGGGCCTGGGGCCAACGTCCTGACTTTC.

The chain has TRBV2 and TRBJ1-3; D not certain. Trimming cost V 5 bases and J 0 bases, with 14 bases left between them. The CDR3 contains 16 residues. Germline V gene lookup returns CDR1 SNHLY and CDR2 FYNNEI. The CDR3 protein is CASSTPGVHSGNTIYF. CDR3 DNA sequence: TGTGCCAGCAGTACCCCCGGGGTCCACTCTGGAAACACCATATATTTT.

The J gene is TRBJ1-2, the V gene TRBV19, with 9 bases that match TRBD1. V dropped 5 bases and J dropped 4; count of bases not matched to a gene: 5. From germline, CDR1 is LNHDA and CDR2 SQIVND (reference sequence). This CDR3 has 14 residues. The CDR3 DNA follows: TGTGCCAGTAGTTCGCGACAGGGGGTCTATGGCTACACCTTC. Its translation: CASSSRQGVYGYTF.

The DNA of the CDR3 is TGTGCCAGCAGCGCTGCGGGCACAGATACGCAGTATTTT. This gives the protein CASSAAGTDTQYF. This chain joins TRBV9 and TRBJ2-3; unclear D gene. This CDR3 comprises 13 residues. V was cut by 3 bases and J by 1 base, with 6 bases left in between. Germline CDR1 reads SGDLS; CDR2 reads YYNGEE.

V is TRBV4-1 and J is TRBJ2-6; 9 positions agree with TRBD1. CDR1 and CDR2 (germline): MGHRA, YSYEKL. CDR3 length: 19 amino acids. V lost 2 bases to trimming and J lost 0 bases; unmatched junction nucleotides: 8. CDR3 in amino acids: CASSQPRGQGLSGANVLTF. Written as DNA, the CDR3 is TGCGCCAGCAGCCAACCCAGGGGACAGGGACTCTCTGGGGCCAACGTCCTGACTTTC.